Following are 4 T cell receptor beta chains from one sample sequenced in a study of post-analysis software for immune sequencing data. These receptors have no known antigen. Study conclusions and caveats: Relative to controls, patients had roughly five TRBV segments at higher frequency, with TRBV5-6, TRBV5-1 and TRBV20-1 among these.

The TCR beta cDNA libraries carried unique molecular identifiers. TCRdb reanalysed the PCR reads using MiXCR and keeps one entry per CDR3 protein. The top ten hold 4.9% of the sample, which has fewer than 850,000 distinct CDR3 sequences, under 60% seen once. Sequences were obtained from blood. These receptors originate from a girl under 18 with multiple sclerosis.

This clonotype appeared a few times. The chain joins TRBV9 to TRBJ2-3; D gene uncertain. The CDR3 covers 14 residues. Trimming removed 0 bases from V and 2 bases from J, with 7 bases in between. Germline V gene data show CDR1 as SGDLS and CDR2 as YYNGEE. DNA of the CDR3: TGTGCCAGCAGCGTAGAGAGTCTCACAGATACGCAGTATTTT. Translated: CASSVESLTDTQYF.

The CDR3 spells CASSWGGYGYTF. The CDR3 nucleotides are TGTGCCAGCAGTTGGGGGGGTTATGGCTACACCTTC. The chain joins TRBV6-5 to TRBJ1-2, with D maybe TRBD1 (5 bases). The CDR3 covers 12 residues. Germline lookup yields CDR1 MNHEY and CDR2 SVGAGI. The V end was cut by 4 bases, the J end by 5 bases, with 8 bases between.

This rearrangement joins TRBV10-3 to TRBJ1-2, with TRBD1 identical over 8 bases. The CDR3 extends over 15 amino acids. Losses at the gene ends were 6 bases for V and 6 bases for J; bases not matched to a gene: 12. The germline CDR1 and CDR2 sequences are ENHRY and SYGVKD. CDR3 in amino acids: CAISLPTGARNGYTF. The CDR3 DNA follows: TGTGCCATCAGCTTACCGACAGGGGCCAGGAATGGCTACACCTTC.

The chain carries TRBV7-9 and TRBJ1-6; TRBD1 is a possible D gene (5 bases). CDR3 length: 15 amino acids. The germline CDR1 and CDR2 sequences are SEHNR and FQNEAQ (reference sequence). V lost 0 bases to trimming and J lost 5 bases, with 8 bases between them. CDR3 loop: CASSLAGRDNSPLHF. CDR3 coding DNA: TGTGCCAGCAGCTTAGCCGGCAGGGATAATTCACCCCTCCACTTT.